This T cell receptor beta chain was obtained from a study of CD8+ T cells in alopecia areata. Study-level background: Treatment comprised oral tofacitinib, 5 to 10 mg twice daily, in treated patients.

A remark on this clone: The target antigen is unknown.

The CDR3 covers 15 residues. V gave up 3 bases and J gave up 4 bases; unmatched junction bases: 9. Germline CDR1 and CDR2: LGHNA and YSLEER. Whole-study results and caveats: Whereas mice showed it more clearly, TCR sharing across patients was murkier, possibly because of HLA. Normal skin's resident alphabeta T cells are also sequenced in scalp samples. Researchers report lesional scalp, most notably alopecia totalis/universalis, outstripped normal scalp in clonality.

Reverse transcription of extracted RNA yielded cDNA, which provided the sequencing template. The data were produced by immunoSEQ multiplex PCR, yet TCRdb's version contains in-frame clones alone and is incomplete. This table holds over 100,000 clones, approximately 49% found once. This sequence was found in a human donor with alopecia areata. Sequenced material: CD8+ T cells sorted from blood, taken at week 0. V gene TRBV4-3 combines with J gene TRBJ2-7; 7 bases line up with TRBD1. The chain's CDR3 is CASSQLQGTSYEQYF. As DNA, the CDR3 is TGCGCCAGCAGCCAGCTACAGGGGACATCGTACGAGCAGTACTTC.